What follows are 24 T cell receptor beta chains derived from one specimen sequenced in a study of cytomegalovirus exposure and HLA in healthy donors. Use of 60 Vbeta and 13 Jbeta primers characterized the PCR. The protocol was immunoSEQ multiplex PCR, while the TCRdb copy is restricted to in-frame clones and leaves out a portion. The table has about 80,000 clones, around 67% seen once. Sequencing used PBMCs. The receptors were sampled from a woman in her forties or fifties in good health and CMV-seropositive.

This clone was seen only once. Mismatch with germline at one junction end may stem from a read error. This specimen includes other DNA sequences encoding the same CDR3. The gene calls are TRBV6-6 and TRBJ1-3; 7 positions agree with TRBD1. CDR1 and CDR2 from the germline V gene are MNHNY and SVGAGI (reference sequence). The CDR3 spans 14 residues. Here the CDR3 DNA reads TGTGCCGTTCGGCGGAGGGACAGTGGAAATACCATATATTTT. The encoded protein is CAVRRRDSGNTIYF.

The rearrangement uses TRBV19 and TRBJ2-1; 8 bases match TRBD2. Germline CDR1 reads LNHDA; CDR2 reads SQIVND (reference sequence). The CDR3 is 15 amino acids. V lost 0 bases, J lost 8 bases, and 6 bases stayed unmatched. In DNA form, the CDR3 reads TGTGCCAGTAGTATAGAGGGGCAGGGACTAGATGAGCAGTTCTTC. This translates into CASSIEGQGLDEQFF.

To note about this clone: One junction end disagrees with the germline gene, perhaps due to a read error. The chain has TRBV7-9 and TRBJ1-1; no firm D call. In germline, CDR1 is SEHNR, CDR2 FQNEAQ (reference sequence). This CDR3 has 9 amino acids. CDR3 protein: CSSSELAFF. DNA for the CDR3: TGTTCCAGCAGCGAACTTGCTTTCTTT.

V usage is TRBV2 and J usage is TRBJ1-4; the D gene is possibly TRBD1 (5 bases). Trimming took 2 bases from V and 6 from J, leaving 13 bases between them. This CDR3 region has 15 residues. From germline, CDR1 is SNHLY and CDR2 FYNNEI. CDR3 sequence: CASSEMAGRDEKLFF. The CDR3, as DNA: TGTGCCAGCAGTGAAATGGCAGGGAGGGATGAAAAACTGTTTTTT.

This clone was observed a handful of times. The chain combines TRBV18 with TRBJ1-1, with D perhaps TRBD1 (5 bases). CDR3 length: 15 amino acids. The V end was cut by 3 bases, the J end by 1 base, with 12 bases between. The germline V gene has CDR1 KGHSH and CDR2 LQKENI. DNA for the CDR3: TGTGCCAGCTCACCCTCGACAGAACCGAACACTGAAGCTTTCTTT. Its translation is CASSPSTEPNTEAFF.

V is TRBV4-1 and J is TRBJ1-5; weak D call: TRBD1 (5 bases). CDR1 is MGHRA, CDR2 YSYEKL, per germline. Trimming removed 0 bases from V and 3 bases from J, with 15 bases in between. CDR3 size: 17 residues. The CDR3 loop reads CASSQDPGGWDNQPQHF. The CDR3 DNA is TGCGCCAGCAGCCAAGATCCGGGGGGATGGGACAATCAGCCCCAGCATTTT.

The chain couples TRBV7-6 to TRBJ1-5; 9 bases line up with TRBD1. The CDR3 runs 17 residues. The germline V gene has CDR1 SGHVS and CDR2 FNYEAQ. Germline trimming cut 0 bases from V and 8 bases from J; bases unmatched to any gene: 11. The CDR3 loop is CASSLAGGTGSKEPQHF. CDR3 DNA sequence: TGTGCCAGCAGCTTAGCAGGAGGGACAGGGTCGAAGGAGCCCCAGCATTTT. The complete variable domain, with remaining parts taken from reference TRBV7-6 and TRBJ1-5, reads GAGVSQSPRYKVTKRGQDVALRCDPISGHVSLYWYRQALGQGPEFLTYFNYEAQQDKSGLPNDRFSAERPEGSISTLTIQRTEQRDSAMYRCASSLAGGTGSKEPQHFGDGTRLSIL.

The chain joins TRBV11-2 to TRBJ2-7; 9 bases are shared with TRBD2. The ends lost 5 bases at V and 2 bases at J; junction bases unmatched: 7. Germline loops: CDR1 SGHAT, CDR2 FQNNGV. This CDR3 has 15 residues. CDR3 region: CASSKIAGAAYEQYF. CDR3 DNA sequence: TGTGCCAGCAGCAAGATAGCGGGGGCCGCCTACGAGCAGTACTTC.

The gene calls are TRBV5-1 and TRBJ2-2, with TRBD2 matching 9 bases. The germline V gene encodes CDR1 SGHRS and CDR2 YFSETQ. The CDR3 length is 17 residues. V gave up 2 bases and J gave up 0 bases; unmatched junction bases: 5. The DNA for the CDR3 is TGCGCCAGCAGCTTCGCACTAGCGGGTGCGAACACCGGGGAGCTGTTTTTT. It encodes CASSFALAGANTGELFF. Based on the CDR3 plus reference TRBV5-1 and TRBJ2-2, the full variable domain is KAGVTQTPRYLIKTRGQQVTLSCSPISGHRSVSWYQQTPGQGLQFLFEYFSETQRNKGNFPGRFSGRQFSNSRSEMNVSTLELGDSALYLCASSFALAGANTGELFFGEGSRLTVL.

V usage is TRBV9 and J usage is TRBJ1-3, with TRBD1 as a possible D gene (6 bases). This CDR3 region has 14 residues. Trimming stripped 2 bases from V and 4 bases from J, with 10 bases between. Germline CDR1 reads SGDLS; CDR2 reads YYNGEE. The CDR3 coding sequence is TGTGCCAGCAGCGTTTCGGGGGGCGGAAACACCATATATTTT. Residues: CASSVSGGGNTIYF.

This clone was seen a few times. CDR3 region: CASSESGFTPLHF. The CDR3 nucleotides are TGCGCCAGCAGTGAGTCCGGGTTTACACCCCTCCACTTT. The chain has TRBV10-1 and TRBJ1-6, with D hard to call. Germline assignment: CDR1 WNHNN and CDR2 SYGVQD (reference sequence). The V gene lost 0 bases and the J gene lost 11 bases, with 8 bases spanning the gap. The CDR3 spans 13 residues.

This chain links TRBV7-9 with TRBJ1-1; tentatively, D is TRBD1 (5 bases). CDR1 SEHNR and CDR2 FQNEAQ come from the germline V gene (reference sequence). This CDR3 region has 14 residues. Between the trimmed V and J ends, which lost 1 base and 6 bases, there was a span of 12 bases. The CDR3 DNA reads as TGTGCCAGCAGCTTAGGGCCCGGAGGGGCTGAAGCTTTCTTT. It yields the protein CASSLGPGGAEAFF.

The V gene is TRBV13, the J gene TRBJ1-1; 9 bases map to TRBD1. This CDR3 is built from 15 residues. V trimming: 0 bases; J trimming: 4 bases; junction bases outside the gene matches: 3. Germline V gene sequence: CDR1 PRHDT, CDR2 FYEKMQ (reference sequence). DNA of the CDR3: TGTGCCAGCAGCTTAGGCCAGGGACAGGGCACTGAAGCTTTCTTT. Its protein is CASSLGQGQGTEAFF.

V and J are TRBV2 and TRBJ2-5; D might be TRBD1 (7 bases). Trimming removed 6 bases from V and 4 bases from J, with 15 bases in between. CDR3 length equals 14 residues. Germline V lookup: CDR1 SNHLY, CDR2 FYNNEI. The DNA for the CDR3 is TGTGCCAGCAGATCTCTTCAGGGGGGAGAGACCCAGTACTTC. Residues: CASRSLQGGETQYF.

V and J are TRBV6-6 and TRBJ2-7; 9 bases map to TRBD2. The length of the CDR3 is 15 residues. J was trimmed by 2 bases and V by 2 bases; bases with no gene match: 4. Germline lookup yields CDR1 MNHNY and CDR2 SVGAGI (reference sequence). The CDR3 reads CASSYDGGGAYEQYV. The CDR3 nucleotides read TGTGCCAGCAGTTACGACGGCGGGGGGGCCTACGAGCAGTACGTC.

The V and J genes are TRBV2 and TRBJ2-7; D is perhaps TRBD1 (5 bases). The CDR3 has 12 residues. Germline V gene data show CDR1 as SNHLY and CDR2 as FYNNEI. The V and J ends lost 11 bases and 2 bases respectively, with 13 bases between them. The CDR3 is CACRQLTYEQYV. The CDR3 nucleotides read TGTGCCTGCCGACAGTTGACCTACGAGCAGTACGTC.

The chain employs TRBV28 and TRBJ1-5; 8 positions agree with TRBD1. After removal of 9 bases from V and 1 base from J, the junction contained 11 bases not matched to a gene. Germline V gene data show CDR1 as MDHEN and CDR2 as SYDVKM. The CDR3 is 16 residues long. For the CDR3, the DNA is TGTGCCAGTACCCCTTTGACAGGGGCGAGCAATCAGCCCCAGCATTTT. Translated: CASTPLTGASNQPQHF.

This sequence joins TRBV5-1 and TRBJ1-6, with 8 bases aligning to TRBD1. The CDR3 has 19 residues. J gave up 1 base and V 0 bases, and 9 bases lay outside the gene matches. Per germline, CDR1 SGHRS and CDR2 YFSETQ. CDR3 bases: TGCGCCAGCAGCTTGGTTGGCAGGGGGCGAGCATCCTATAATTCACCCCTCCACTTT. Its translation is CASSLVGRGRASYNSPLHF.

The chain employs TRBV4-1 and TRBJ2-6, with D hard to call. CDR3 length: 19 residues. V lost 5 bases, J lost 2 bases, and 22 bases lay in between. Germline V gene sequence: CDR1 MGHRA, CDR2 YSYEKL. The chain's CDR3 is CASSGHTRPQYAGANVLTF. CDR3 bases: TGCGCCAGCAGCGGTCACACGCGCCCACAGTATGCTGGGGCCAACGTCCTGACTTTC.

The gene calls are TRBV5-1 and TRBJ2-4, with TRBD2 as a possible D gene (5 bases). The V gene lost 7 bases and the J gene lost 1 base, with 15 bases spanning the gap. This CDR3 has 15 amino acids. The germline CDR1 and CDR2 sequences are SGHRS and YFSETQ. CDR3: CASRDPTGAKNIQYF. Here the CDR3 DNA reads TGCGCCAGCCGAGACCCCACGGGGGCCAAAAACATTCAGTACTTC.

The chain recombines TRBV27 with TRBJ1-6; no clear D. CDR1 and CDR2 from the germline V gene are MNHEY and SMNVEV (reference sequence). The CDR3 runs 17 residues. Trimming took off 5 bases at V and 0 bases at J, with 14 bases between the two ends. The CDR3 spells CASSPTSGFSYNSPLHF. CDR3 sequence (DNA): TGTGCCAGCAGTCCGACTTCGGGGTTCTCCTATAATTCACCCCTCCACTTT.

This clone was seen only a few times. The chain couples TRBV5-1 to TRBJ2-2, with 12 bases aligning to TRBD2. The V gene end was trimmed by 3 bases and the J gene end by 2 bases; junction bases not matched to a gene: 11. The CDR3 runs to 19 residues. The germline V gene has CDR1 SGHRS and CDR2 YFSETQ. The CDR3 sequence: CASSSKLAGGTSNTGELFF. CDR3 sequence (DNA): TGCGCCAGCAGCTCAAAACTAGCGGGGGGTACAAGTAACACCGGGGAGCTGTTTTTT.

The J gene is TRBJ2-5, the V gene TRBV28; 15 bases align to TRBD2. This CDR3 comprises 16 residues. CDR1 and CDR2 from the germline V gene are MDHEN and SYDVKM. V lost 5 bases, J lost 2 bases, and 3 bases stayed unmatched. The CDR3 protein is CASSLGLAGGQETQYF. CDR3 in DNA: TGTGCCAGCAGTCTAGGACTAGCGGGGGGGCAAGAGACCCAGTACTTC.

The chain couples TRBV2 to TRBJ2-6, with TRBD1 as a possible D gene (6 bases). Germline lookup yields CDR1 SNHLY and CDR2 FYNNEI. CDR3 length: 14 residues. Trimming took off 7 bases at V and 1 base at J, with 8 bases between the two ends. CDR3 sequence: CASMRGSGANVLTF. The CDR3 DNA reads as TGTGCCAGCATGAGGGGGTCTGGGGCCAACGTCCTGACTTTC.